Listed below are T cell receptor beta chains from one sample, sequenced in a study of CD8+ T cells in alopecia areata. The repertoire was sequenced with immunoSEQ multiplex PCR; TCRdb's copy has only in-frame clones and lacks some. The sample has about 200,000 clones; roughly 66% are singletons. Sequenced here: CD4+ T cells sorted from blood, sampled at week 24, from a patient treated with tofacitinib. All receptors come from a human donor with alopecia areata. CDR3s include the opening cysteine and the closing phenylalanine or tryptophan.

>TRBV30|TRBJ1-5
CAWSVNRGNQPQHF
>TRBV15|TRBJ1-1
CATSRRQGLAFF
>TRBV25-1|TRBJ2-6
CASSHGAGDVLTF
>TRBV25-1|TRBJ2-3
CASSEPPGRPTDTQYF
>TRBV5-6|TRBJ2-3
CASTYRDQLMNTQYF
>TRBV29-1|TRBJ1-1
CSAVGQLNTEAFF
>TRBV30|TRBJ1-3
CACRSGNTIYF
>TRBV29-1|TRBJ1-2
CSVEAGIDGYTF
>TRBV9|TRBJ2-5
CASSVRGWGETQYF
>TRBV29-1|TRBJ2-1
CSVASTSVYNEQFF
>TRBV29-1|TRBJ2-3
CSVEDLRGTDTQYF
>TRBV10-3|TRBJ2-5
CAISESERGETQYF
>TRBV4-1|TRBJ1-1
CASSQESDRFRTEAFF
>TRBV19|TRBJ2-2
CATRRGGARTGELFF
>TRBV7-2|TRBJ1-2
CASNPGAEYGYTF
>TRBV30|TRBJ2-6
CAWSVGESGANVLTF
>TRBV4-3|TRBJ2-2
CASSQGGPGELFF
>TRBV7-2|TRBJ1-2
CASSLGGVGDWRGYTF
>TRBV30|TRBJ2-2
CAWSTTGGHTGELFF
>TRBV2|TRBJ2-7
CASTTGFEQYF
>TRBV6-1|TRBJ1-6
CASSLEVSYNSPLHF
>TRBV18|TRBJ2-3
CASSPGAGTTDTQYF
>TRBV9|TRBJ2-5
CASSVTPGQQETQYF
>TRBV29-1|TRBJ1-1
CSVSRDTEAFF
>TRBV29-1|TRBJ1-1
CSVAGRLNTEAFF
>TRBV7-2|TRBJ2-3
CASSLEAGGRTDTQYF
>TRBV5-1|TRBJ1-1
CASSLGRVETEAFF
>TRBV30|TRBJ1-1
CAWINQDFEAFF
>TRBV29-1|TRBJ2-3
CSVDGVRGESTDTQYF
>TRBV5-1|TRBJ2-5
CASSYDGQGRETQYF
>TRBV2|TRBJ1-6
CASSIEEGKGSPLHF
>TRBV30|TRBJ2-1
CAWSVGAGGPQFF
>TRBV7-2|TRBJ2-5
CASSLFEQGGTQYF
>TRBV10-3|TRBJ1-2
CAISRDMALYGYTF
>TRBV27|TRBJ2-7
CASRRQGGAYEQYF
>TRBV9|TRBJ1-4
CASSANRGREKLFF
>TRBV4-3|TRBJ1-1
CASSQEPRGYTEAFF
>TRBV4-3|TRBJ1-6
CASSQDRTGDSPLHF
>TRBV30|TRBJ2-7
CAWDRGSYEQYF
>TRBV11-2|TRBJ2-7
CASSLDLTGDYEQYF
>TRBV11-2|TRBJ1-1
CASSLGIPTANTEAFF
>TRBV27|TRBJ2-3
CASRRGGTDTQYF
>TRBV9|TRBJ1-1
CASSPRQGNTEAFF
>TRBV4-3|TRBJ1-5
CASSQGAYSNQPQHF
>TRBV6-1|TRBJ1-1
CASSLTGRVTEAFF
>TRBV19|TRBJ2-3
CASSIRESTDTQYF
>TRBV29-1|TRBJ1-1
CSVNRGNTEAFF
>TRBV2|TRBJ1-5
CASSVVRDNQPQHF
>TRBV6-1|TRBJ2-2
CASSSMSAGELFF
>TRBV25-1|TRBJ1-1
CASSENVQGEAFF